These 5 T cell receptor beta chains were all obtained from the same sample, sequenced in a study of molecular identifiers for immune sequencing clone quantification. TCRdb processed the PCR reads anew with MiXCR; each CDR3 protein has one entry. The sample records under 800,000 distinct CDR3 sequences, about 25% being singletons. Sequencing was carried out using naive CD8+ T cells from blood, with Jurkat cell RNA spiked in. The subset: FACS-sorted CD8+CD4-CCR7+CD45RA+ naive T cells. The receptors stem from a human donor in good health. Some libraries in this study had Jurkat cell RNA spiked in.

This clonotype was observed many times. The chain combines TRBV20-1 with TRBJ1-2, with D possibly matching TRBD1 (5 bases). The CDR3 is made up of 14 amino acids. V lost 5 bases, J lost 0 bases, and 13 bases lay in between. CDR1 and CDR2 (germline): DFQATT, SNEGSKA (reference sequence). The CDR3 sequence: CSALTVSANYGYTF. In DNA form, the CDR3 reads TGCAGTGCTTTGACAGTTTCAGCTAACTATGGCTACACCTTC.

J is TRBJ2-4 and V is TRBV5-4; 7 bases are a match to TRBD2. This CDR3 is 14 amino acids long. Germline V CDR1 and CDR2: SGHNT, YYREEE (reference sequence). The trim removed 0 bases at V and 8 bases at J, leaving 5 bases unmatched. The CDR3: CASSLGAGPDIQYF. The CDR3 nucleotides read TGTGCCAGCAGCTTGGGAGCGGGGCCGGACATTCAGTACTTC.

This clonotype was counted a few times. The chain has TRBV11-2 and TRBJ2-2, with unresolved D. This CDR3 has 15 amino acids. Germline V CDR1 and CDR2: SGHAT, FQNNGV. Between the trimmed V and J ends, which lost 2 bases and 1 base, there was a span of 8 bases. The CDR3 DNA reads TGTGCCAGCAGCTTATCTAACTGGAACACCGGGGAGCTGTTTTTT. Its protein product is CASSLSNWNTGELFF.

This clonotype came up many times. This chain joins TRBV18 and TRBJ1-1; no clear D. The CDR3 is 14 amino acids. CDR1 and CDR2 (germline): KGHSH, LQKENI. V was clipped by 0 bases and J by 7 bases, with 12 bases between them. The CDR3: CASSPPANNHEAFF. In DNA form, the CDR3 reads TGTGCCAGCTCACCACCGGCTAATAATCATGAAGCTTTCTTT.

The rearrangement uses TRBV20-1 and TRBJ1-2, with TRBD1 matching 9 bases. Per germline, CDR1 DFQATT and CDR2 SNEGSKA (reference sequence). The CDR3 consists of 15 residues. After removal of 5 bases from V and 2 bases from J, the junction contained 9 bases not matched to a gene. The chain's CDR3 is CSALTSGTGNYGYTF. The CDR3 bases are TGCAGTGCTCTAACCTCCGGGACAGGGAACTATGGCTACACCTTC.